The T cell receptor beta chain under discussion was sequenced for a study of Graves' ophthalmopathy and Graves' hyperthyroidism. Findings and limits, study-wide: A classifier, a 13-signature model, separated ophthalmopathy from stable hyperthyroidism with nearly 90% sensitivity and approximately 81% specificity.

This clonotype came up many times. The antigen is undetermined. Only newly diagnosed hyperthyroidism patients aged 18 to 65, with under 2 months' duration, were enrolled. Amplification of TCR beta CDR3 regions used RNA transcripts. Investigators did first-round RT-PCR with HTBI primers, then second-round multiplex PCR. TCRdb re-called the multiplex PCR reads through MiXCR, storing one row per CDR3 protein. The repertoire holds hundreds of thousands of distinct CDR3 sequences, with over 20% as singletons. Specimen: peripheral blood. The sequence was obtained from a woman aged 18-35 years with stable Graves' hyperthyroidism. Some clones in this sample may be carry-over from other donors' samples.

The CDR3 region has the DNA TGCAGTGCACCCGCCGGGACGGCCTACGAGCAGTACTTC. Its translation is CSAPAGTAYEQYF. This sequence joins TRBV20-1 and TRBJ2-7; D tentatively reads TRBD1 or TRBD2 (5 bases each). Germline assignment: CDR1 DFQATT and CDR2 SNEGSKA (reference sequence). The V gene lost 6 bases and the J gene lost 2 bases, with 14 bases spanning the gap. The CDR3 has 13 residues.